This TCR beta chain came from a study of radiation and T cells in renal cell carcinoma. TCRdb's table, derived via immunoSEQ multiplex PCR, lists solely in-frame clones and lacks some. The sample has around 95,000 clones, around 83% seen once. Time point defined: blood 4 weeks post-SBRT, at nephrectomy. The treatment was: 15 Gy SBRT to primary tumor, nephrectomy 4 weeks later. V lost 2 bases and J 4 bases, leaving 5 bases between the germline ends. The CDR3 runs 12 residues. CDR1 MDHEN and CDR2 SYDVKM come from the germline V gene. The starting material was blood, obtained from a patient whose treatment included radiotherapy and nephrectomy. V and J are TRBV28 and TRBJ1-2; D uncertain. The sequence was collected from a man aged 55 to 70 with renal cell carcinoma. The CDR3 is CASSLSGYGYTF. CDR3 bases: TGTGCCAGCAGTTTAAGTGGCTATGGCTACACCTTC.